This paragraph reports one T cell receptor (beta chain). The CDR3 runs to 15 residues. Germline CDR1 MNHEY, CDR2 SVGAGI. Trimming cost V 0 bases and J 1 base, with 10 bases left between them. The protocol was immunoSEQ multiplex PCR, while the TCRdb copy is restricted to in-frame clones and leaves out a portion. The data hold 200,000 to 300,000 clones, with about 79% observed a single time. The entry originates in a study of blood T cell repertoires in COVID-19. Study context: Specimens from acute and convalescent COVID-19 originated in the United States, Italy and Spain. T cells, B-cell-depleted T cells, or PBMCs supplied cDNA or gDNA.

The clonotype was recovered from a man between 35 and 55 years old who had recovered from COVID-19. This rearrangement joins TRBV6-5 to TRBJ2-7; a possible D gene is TRBD1 (5 bases). Sample: peripheral blood. The CDR3 nucleotides read TGTGCCAGCAGTTACTCGTTGAGACAGTCCTACGAGCAGTACTTC. Its translation is CASSYSLRQSYEQYF.